The clone carrying this T cell receptor beta chain was detected a few times. As yet, its antigen is unknown. This record comes from a study of blood T cells in healthy people across ages. Primers used in a second PCR of roughly 7 to 12 cycles were a sample-barcoded 5' primer and a J-beta primer mix. Every individual sample yielded 2.5 million or more paired-end reads (each containing CDR3). TCRdb used MiXCR to reprocess the 5' RACE reads, holding one entry per CDR3 protein. Of 1.5 million to 2 million distinct CDR3 sequences detected, 40% to 55% appear once; the ten largest clones hold about 2.1%. Drawn from each donor were around 9.1 milliliters of peripheral blood. RNA extraction gave at least 5.5 micrograms of total RNA per sample. Regarding the study as a whole: Higher diversity and more naive CD4+ cells were features of long-lived donors, compared to aged donors.

The specimen was blood. This TCR derives from a middle-aged woman in good health.

The CDR3 DNA sequence: TGCAGCGTCACTAGCGTGTCGGGACAAGAGACCCAGTACTTC. As protein: CSVTSVSGQETQYF. The V and J genes are TRBV29-1 and TRBJ2-5, with 7 bases identical to TRBD2. Per the germline V gene, CDR1 is SQVTM and CDR2 is ANQGSEA. V lost 6 bases and J lost 2; bases outside the gene matches: 9. The CDR3 is made up of 14 amino acids.